This T cell receptor beta chain was identified in a study of cytomegalovirus exposure and HLA in healthy donors. Points from the study as a whole: Later analysis placed DRB1 highest and HLA-C lowest in TCR association rates, which differed by HLA locus. A few V segments could not be told apart, such as TRBV6-2 and TRBV6-3, and were left out. Researchers reported from a later analysis that most CMV-associated TCR beta chains appeared HLA-restricted. One variant, a missense change in DCLRE1C, was linked in a later analysis to TCR beta V- and J-gene trimming.

On this clone: What it binds is unknown.

The CDR3 loop spans 11 amino acids. Germline CDR1 reads DFQATT; CDR2 reads SNEGSKA (reference sequence). Trimming removed 3 bases from V and 2 bases from J, with 4 bases in between. 60 Vbeta and 13 Jbeta primers were used in PCR. Generated by immunoSEQ multiplex PCR, the TCRdb table keeps only in-frame clones and is missing some. The sample consists of approximately 160,000 clones, approximately 67% of them appearing once. The chain has TRBV20-1 and TRBJ1-1; D gene uncertain. This receptor was obtained from a woman younger than 35 in good health and CMV-seropositive. The specimen sequenced was PBMCs. CDR3 residues: CSASKNTEAFF. In nucleotides, the CDR3 is TGCAGTGCTAGTAAAAACACTGAAGCTTTCTTT.